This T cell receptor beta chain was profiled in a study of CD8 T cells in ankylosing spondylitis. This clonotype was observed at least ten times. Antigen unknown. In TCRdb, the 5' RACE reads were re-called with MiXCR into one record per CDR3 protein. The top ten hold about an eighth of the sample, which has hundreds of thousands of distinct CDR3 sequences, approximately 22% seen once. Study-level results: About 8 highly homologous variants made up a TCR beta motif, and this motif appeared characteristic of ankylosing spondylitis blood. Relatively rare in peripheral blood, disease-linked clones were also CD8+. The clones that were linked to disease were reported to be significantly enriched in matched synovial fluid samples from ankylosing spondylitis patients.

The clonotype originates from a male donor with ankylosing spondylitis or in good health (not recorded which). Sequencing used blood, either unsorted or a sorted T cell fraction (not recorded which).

CDR3 bases: TGTGCCAGCAGCTTCGGACTAGCGGGGGGCTACGAGCAGTACTTC. Translating gives CASSFGLAGGYEQYF. The gene calls are TRBV5-5 and TRBJ2-7, with 14 bases aligning to TRBD2. The J segment lost 3 bases and the V segment lost 2 bases, leaving 1 base of the junction unmatched. The CDR3 runs to 15 residues. Germline assignment: CDR1 SGHKS and CDR2 YYEKEE (reference sequence).